The sequence of this T cell receptor (beta chain) was determined in a study of identical twins. V gave up 6 bases and J gave up 3 bases; unmatched junction bases: 5. Germline assignment: CDR1 MDHEN and CDR2 SYDVKM. This CDR3 comprises 14 residues. TCRdb reprocessed the 5' RACE reads with MiXCR, giving one entry per CDR3 protein. Of about 530,000 distinct CDR3 sequences listed, around 24% are singletons. This clonotype was observed a handful of times. These data are also associated with another study on yellow fever vaccine responses in identical twins.

Sample: CD4+ T cells sorted from blood. The chain links TRBV28 to TRBJ2-7; TRBD2 aligns across 10 bases. The receptor was derived from a woman younger than 35 in good health. CDR3 region: CASRGLATVYEQYF. CDR3 nucleotide sequence: TGTGCCAGCAGGGGACTAGCGACAGTCTACGAGCAGTACTTC.